This T cell receptor beta chain was retrieved from a study of CD8 T cells in Susac syndrome. Study as a whole: There were Susac syndrome patients who were therapy-naive at blood draw, others on corticosteroids, and others on intravenous immunoglobulin alone. General study findings and limits: As the study acknowledged, the number of individuals who were part of its TCR sequencing and HLA analysis was relatively small.

CDR1 and CDR2 (germline): ENHRY, SYGVKD. This CDR3 is 14 amino acids long. Germline trimming cut 3 bases from V and 3 bases from J; bases unmatched to any gene: 3. After extraction with the RNeasy kit, roughly 0.5 to 1 ug of the RNA was reverse transcribed using random hexamers. TCRdb analysed the immunoSEQ multiplex PCR reads with MiXCR anew, one entry per CDR3 protein. The data hold approximately 80,000 distinct CDR3 sequences, with approximately 94% observed a single time. A word on this clonotype: Its antigen is unidentified.

The sequencing sample was made of CD8+ T cells from PBMCs. The rearrangement links TRBV10-3 to TRBJ2-7; 9 bases line up with TRBD1. This TCR was sampled from a human donor with Susac syndrome. The CDR3 spells CAISDRDRDYEQYF. CDR3 sequence (DNA): TGTGCCATCAGTGACCGGGACAGGGACTACGAGCAGTACTTC.